This TCR beta chain was profiled in a study of blood T cell repertoires in COVID-19. Study background: The study drew acute and convalescent COVID-19 samples from the United States, Italy and Spain.

Ages ranged from about 18 to 89 years, with residence in about 24 US areas. Each participant's cohort was designated according to participant-reported clinical history. J was trimmed by 1 base and V by 0 bases; bases with no gene match: 4. From germline, CDR1 is MGHRA and CDR2 YSYEKL. The CDR3 has 16 residues. Measured with immunoSEQ multiplex PCR; TCRdb has only the in-frame clones, and not every one. The table lists about 430,000 clones, 80% to 90% of them singletons. This receptor was identified in a man aged 30 to 45 who had recovered from COVID-19. The sequenced material came from PBMCs or T cells enriched from blood (not recorded which). The chain employs TRBV4-1 and TRBJ2-7; TRBD1 agrees at 9 bases. This CDR3 is CASSQDKGTGSYEQYF. The CDR3 DNA follows: TGCGCCAGCAGCCAAGATAAGGGGACAGGGTCCTACGAGCAGTACTTC.